The 17 T cell receptor beta chains below all came from one sample that was sequenced in a study of identical twins. TCRdb reanalysed the 5' RACE reads using MiXCR and keeps one entry per CDR3 protein. The repertoire includes nearly 900,000 distinct CDR3 sequences, roughly an eighth of them detected once, and 1.5% to 2% sits in the top ten. These same records also appear under a second study, on yellow fever vaccine responses in identical twins.

Material: PBMCs. All receptors come from a woman under 30 in good health.

V and J are TRBV12-3 or TRBV12-4 and TRBJ2-4; 9 bases fit TRBD2. V shed 4 bases, J shed 1 base, and the junction held 2 bases outside the gene matches. The CDR3 is made up of 15 amino acids. The CDR3: CASSSTSGAKNIQYF. Here the CDR3 DNA reads TGTGCCAGCAGTTCCACTAGCGGGGCCAAAAACATTCAGTACTTC.

The sample holds many counts of this clonotype. This chain joins TRBV28 and TRBJ1-6, with D possibly TRBD1 on 6 matching bases. CDR1 MDHEN and CDR2 SYDVKM come from the germline V gene. This CDR3 is built from 15 residues. Trimming cost V 5 bases and J 7 bases, with 15 bases left between them. CDR3 loop: CASSQIRGGNSPLHF. DNA of the CDR3: TGTGCCAGCAGTCAAATACGAGGGGGAAATTCACCCCTCCACTTT.

Only a few counts were recorded for this clonotype. CDR3 coding DNA: TGCAGCGCCGTTCCCCGACAGAAGCAAGAGACCCAGTACTTC. Its translation is CSAVPRQKQETQYF. The chain combines TRBV29-1 with TRBJ2-5, with D possibly matching TRBD1 (5 bases). Germline V gives CDR1 SQVTM, CDR2 ANQGSEA. V shed 7 bases and J shed 2 bases, with 17 bases lying between them. This CDR3 spans 14 amino acids.

V usage is TRBV20-1 and J usage is TRBJ2-7; 15 bases are shared with TRBD2. Trimming at V came to 1 base and at J to 4 bases, leaving 11 bases not matched to a gene. Per germline, CDR1 DFQATT and CDR2 SNEGSKA (reference sequence). CDR3 length: 18 amino acids. CDR3 residues: CSARVGRGGTSGRYEQYF. The CDR3 DNA is TGCAGTGCTAGAGTGGGCAGGGGAGGGACTAGCGGGAGGTACGAGCAGTACTTC.

This clonotype was found many times. The rearrangement links TRBV5-1 to TRBJ1-1, with D hard to call. The CDR3 length is 15 residues. Trimming left V 1 base short and J 2 bases short, with 12 bases between. The germline gives CDR1 SGHRS, CDR2 YFSETQ. DNA for the CDR3: TGCGCCAGCAGCTTGTCCGGGAGGCCTAACACTGAAGCTTTCTTT. Residues: CASSLSGRPNTEAFF.

This clonotype was found a few times. The rearrangement links TRBV11-2 to TRBJ1-2; D is possibly TRBD1 (5 bases). Germline V CDR1 and CDR2: SGHAT, FQNNGV. With 5 bases removed from V and 0 bases from J, the gap between germline ends came to 16 bases. CDR3 length equals 16 residues. CDR3 region: CASSHSSRDANYGYTF. Here the CDR3 DNA reads TGTGCCAGCAGCCACAGCAGCAGGGATGCTAACTATGGCTACACCTTC.

This clonotype was detected a few times. V gene TRBV24-1 combines with J gene TRBJ2-5; D may correspond to TRBD1 or TRBD2 (6 bases each). CDR1 and CDR2 (germline): KGHDR, SFDVKD. CDR3 size: 15 residues. V shed 2 bases and J shed 3 bases, with 12 bases lying between them. CDR3 in DNA: TGTGCCACCAGTGATTCGGGGGCCGGGAAAGAGACCCAGTACTTC. It is translated as CATSDSGAGKETQYF.

This clonotype was found a few times. The rearrangement uses TRBV6-1 and TRBJ2-7; 7 bases line up with TRBD1. Germline V CDR1 and CDR2: MNHNS, SASEGT. V gave up 4 bases and J gave up 0 bases; unmatched junction bases: 6. The CDR3 extends over 15 amino acids. This CDR3 is CASSGRDSHSYEQYV. CDR3 coding DNA: TGTGCCAGCAGTGGCCGGGACAGCCACTCCTACGAGCAGTACGTC.

This clonotype has a handful of counts. This rearrangement joins TRBV28 to TRBJ1-5; 8 bases align to TRBD1. With 7 bases clipped from V and 0 bases from J, the junction kept 5 bases outside the gene matches. This CDR3 has 15 residues. Germline CDR1 is MDHEN and CDR2 is SYDVKM. The CDR3 region has the DNA TGTGCCAGCAAACCGACAGGGGCTAGCAATCAGCCCCAGCATTTT. Its translation is CASKPTGASNQPQHF. Together with reference TRBV28 and TRBJ1-5, the CDR3 gives the full variable domain: DVKVTQSSRYLVKRTGEKVFLECVQDMDHENMFWYRQDPGLGLRLIYFSYDVKMKEKGDIPEGYSVSREKKERFSLILESASTNQTSMYLCASKPTGASNQPQHFGDGTRLSIL.

This clonotype was picked up many times. The chain is built from TRBV12-3 or TRBV12-4 and TRBJ2-5; D tentatively fits TRBD1 or TRBD2 (6 bases each). The CDR3 is 12 residues long. Between the trimmed V and J ends, which lost 8 bases and 5 bases, there was a span of 12 bases. The CDR3 loop is CASRGTMETQYF. CDR3 DNA: TGTGCCAGCCGCGGGACAATGGAGACCCAGTACTTC.

This chain joins TRBV3-1 and TRBJ2-1, with 13 bases identical to TRBD2. There are 14 residues in the CDR3. CDR1 LGHDT and CDR2 YNNKEL come from the germline V gene (reference sequence). The J segment lost 10 bases and the V segment lost 2 bases, leaving 2 bases of the junction unmatched. The CDR3 loop is CASSQMTSGGEQFF. The CDR3, as DNA: TGTGCCAGCAGCCAAATGACTAGCGGGGGGGAGCAGTTCTTC.

About this clonotype: A read error may account for a junction end that differs from germline. This chain uses TRBV20-1 with TRBJ2-1, with TRBD2 identical over 11 bases. The CDR3 has 17 residues. Germline V gene sequence: CDR1 DFQATT, CDR2 SNEGSKA (reference sequence). CDR3 region: CCASPLAGGPTWNEQFF. CDR3 sequence (DNA): TGCTGTGCTTCCCCCTTAGCGGGAGGGCCAACGTGGAATGAGCAGTTCTTC.

With respect to this clonotype: The junction differs from germline at one of its ends, possibly a read error. The V call is TRBV12-3 or TRBV12-4, the J call TRBJ2-7, with D perhaps being TRBD1 or TRBD2 (5 bases each). The CDR3 totals 12 residues. Written as DNA, the CDR3 is TGTGCCAGCAGTTGGCGAGGGGAACGGATGCACTTC. This sequence encodes CASSWRGERMHF.

The chain has TRBV7-6 and TRBJ2-1; D possibly corresponds to TRBD2 (5 bases). The V and J ends lost 5 bases and 7 bases respectively, with 12 bases between them. The CDR3 sequence is 13 residues long. Germline V gene data show CDR1 as SGHVS and CDR2 as FNYEAQ. The CDR3 DNA reads TGTGCCAGCAGCCCCGGACTGAGAAATGAGCAGTTCTTC. The encoded protein is CASSPGLRNEQFF.

The genes are TRBV25-1 and TRBJ2-7; possibly TRBD1 for D (6 bases). Looked up from germline, CDR1 is MGHDK and CDR2 is SYGVNS. This CDR3 is 16 amino acids long. The V gene lost 2 bases and the J gene lost 7 bases, with 21 bases spanning the gap. In nucleotides, the CDR3 is TGTGCCAGCAGTGAACGGATGGGGCAGGGGTCCGGGGAGCAGTACTTC. Amino acids: CASSERMGQGSGEQYF.

This clonotype appeared a single time. V is TRBV18 and J is TRBJ2-5; tentatively, D is TRBD1 (6 bases). The germline gives CDR1 KGHSH, CDR2 LQKENI. The CDR3 runs 16 residues. V gave up 4 bases and J gave up 1 base, with 16 bases separating them. The CDR3 protein is CASSQNRGSGQETQYF. The CDR3 nucleotides read TGTGCCAGCTCACAGAATAGGGGGTCCGGCCAAGAGACCCAGTACTTC.

This clonotype showed up just a few times. The V gene is TRBV15, the J gene TRBJ2-7; D is perhaps TRBD1 (5 bases). The V gene lost 1 base and the J gene lost 4 bases, with 11 bases spanning the gap. CDR1 and CDR2 from the germline V gene are LNHNV and YYDKDF (reference sequence). The CDR3 spans 14 residues. The CDR3: CATSRVAGSYEQYF. In nucleotides, the CDR3 is TGTGCCACCAGCAGAGTGGCAGGGTCGTACGAGCAGTACTTC.